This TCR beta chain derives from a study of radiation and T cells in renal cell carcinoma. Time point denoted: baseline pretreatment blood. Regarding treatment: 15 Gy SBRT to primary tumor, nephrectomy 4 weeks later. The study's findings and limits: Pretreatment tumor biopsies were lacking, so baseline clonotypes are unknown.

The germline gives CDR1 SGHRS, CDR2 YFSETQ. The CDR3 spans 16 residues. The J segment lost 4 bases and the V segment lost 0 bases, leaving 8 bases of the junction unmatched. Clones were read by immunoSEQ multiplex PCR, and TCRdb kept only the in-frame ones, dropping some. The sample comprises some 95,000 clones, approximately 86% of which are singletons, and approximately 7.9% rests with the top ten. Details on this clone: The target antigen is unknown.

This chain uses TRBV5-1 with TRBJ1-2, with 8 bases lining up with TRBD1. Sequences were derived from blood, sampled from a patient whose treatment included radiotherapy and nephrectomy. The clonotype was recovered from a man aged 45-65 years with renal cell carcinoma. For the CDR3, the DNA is TGCGCCAGCAGCTTGGAGGGTCAGGGGGCTCGCTATGGCTACACCTTC. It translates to CASSLEGQGARYGYTF.